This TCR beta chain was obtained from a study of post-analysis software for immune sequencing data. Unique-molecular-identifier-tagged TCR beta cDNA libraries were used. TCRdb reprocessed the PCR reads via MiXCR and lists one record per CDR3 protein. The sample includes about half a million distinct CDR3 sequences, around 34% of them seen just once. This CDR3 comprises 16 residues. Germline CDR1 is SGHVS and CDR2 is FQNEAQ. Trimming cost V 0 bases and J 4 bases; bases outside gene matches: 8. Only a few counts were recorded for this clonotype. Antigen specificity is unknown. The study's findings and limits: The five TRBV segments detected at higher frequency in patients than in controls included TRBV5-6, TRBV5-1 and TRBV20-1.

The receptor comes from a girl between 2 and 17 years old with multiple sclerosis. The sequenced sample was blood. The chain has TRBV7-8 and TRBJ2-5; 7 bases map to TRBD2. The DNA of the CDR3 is TGTGCCAGCAGCTTAGCAGGCGGGGGTAGCGGAGAGACCCAGTACTTC. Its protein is CASSLAGGGSGETQYF.